One sample yielded the 19 T cell receptor beta chains listed below, sequenced in a study of cytomegalovirus exposure and HLA in healthy donors. The table came from immunoSEQ multiplex PCR; TCRdb's copy has only in-frame clones and leaves some out. This table has some 100,000 clones, about 84% appearing once. Input material: PBMCs. The receptors were gathered from a man in his late teens or twenties in good health and CMV-seronegative.

The chain has TRBV19 and TRBJ2-5, with 7 positions matching TRBD2. The V and J ends lost 5 bases and 0 bases, in that order; junction bases with no gene match: 3. Germline assignment: CDR1 LNHDA and CDR2 SQIVND (reference sequence). This CDR3 has 14 amino acids. The CDR3 bases are TGTGCCAGTAGTCGAGGGACTAACCAAGAGACCCAGTACTTC. Translating gives CASSRGTNQETQYF.

This clone was counted between two and nine times. The V gene is TRBV11-2, the J gene TRBJ2-7; D might be TRBD2 (5 bases). Trimming stripped 5 bases from V and 4 bases from J, with 18 bases between. The CDR3 totals 15 residues. CDR1 is SGHAT, CDR2 FQNNGV, per germline. CDR3 residues: CASSPTEKRAYEQYF. The CDR3 DNA follows: TGTGCCAGCAGCCCGACGGAAAAGAGGGCTTACGAGCAGTACTTC.

This clone was found once. The chain carries TRBV30 and TRBJ2-7, with TRBD2 matching over 11 bases. CDR3 length: 12 residues. V shed 8 bases, J shed 3 bases, and the junction held 3 bases outside the gene matches. From germline, CDR1 is GTSNPN and CDR2 SVGIG (reference sequence). The CDR3 loop reads CAVTSGSYEQYF. DNA for the CDR3: TGTGCCGTAACTAGCGGGAGCTACGAGCAGTACTTC.

The CDR3 protein is CASSGGTYNEQFF. The CDR3 DNA is TGTGCCAGCAGTGGCGGGACTTACAATGAGCAGTTCTTC. The genes are TRBV2 and TRBJ2-1; TRBD2 is a possible D gene (6 bases). The CDR3 totals 13 residues. V lost 4 bases and J 4 bases, leaving 8 bases between the germline ends. Germline lookup yields CDR1 SNHLY and CDR2 FYNNEI.

The V gene is TRBV11-2, the J gene TRBJ2-7, with 9 bases that match TRBD2. V shed 3 bases and J 7 bases; nucleotides not matched to a gene: 10. The CDR3 has 15 amino acids. The germline V gene has CDR1 SGHAT and CDR2 FQNNGV. The CDR3 DNA is TGTGCCAGCAGCTTTAGCGGGAGTGGTTCGGTAGAGCAGTACTTC. Encoded protein: CASSFSGSGSVEQYF.

This chain links TRBV6-5 with TRBJ2-5; 12 nucleotides align to TRBD2. Germline V lookup: CDR1 MNHEY, CDR2 SVGAGI. The V gene end was trimmed by 6 bases and the J gene end by 5 bases; junction bases not matched to a gene: 4. The CDR3 contains 14 residues. The CDR3 loop is CASRLAGGRETQYF. CDR3 coding DNA: TGTGCCAGCAGGCTAGCGGGGGGGAGGGAGACCCAGTACTTC.

This rearrangement joins TRBV11-2 to TRBJ2-7; D unresolved. Trimming shortened V by 1 base and J by 5 bases, and 6 bases separated the two germline ends. Germline V CDR1 and CDR2: SGHAT, FQNNGV. The CDR3 runs 12 residues. The CDR3 DNA reads as TGTGCCAGCAGCTTAGGGGCAGACGAGCAGTACTTC. Residues: CASSLGADEQYF.

This clone showed up just a few times. The chain carries TRBV27 and TRBJ2-1, with D tentatively TRBD2 (6 bases). Germline CDR1 and CDR2: MNHEY and SMNVEV (reference sequence). This CDR3 has 15 residues. The V end was cut by 4 bases, the J end by 2 bases, with 12 bases between. In nucleotides, the CDR3 is TGTGCCAGCAGTTGGGAGGAGGGCCCCTACAATGAGCAGTTCTTC. Its protein product is CASSWEEGPYNEQFF.

The rearrangement uses TRBV5-4 and TRBJ2-7; 12 positions match TRBD2. V was pared by 4 bases and J by 6 bases, with 5 bases of the junction left unmatched. The CDR3 runs to 14 residues. Germline loops: CDR1 SGHNT, CDR2 YYREEE (reference sequence). CDR3: CASSLAGGPFEQYF. The CDR3 nucleotides read TGTGCCAGCAGCCTAGCGGGAGGGCCCTTCGAGCAGTACTTC.

The rearrangement links TRBV6-4 to TRBJ2-3; 9 bases match TRBD2. V lost 4 bases to trimming and J lost 5 bases; unmatched junction nucleotides: 7. From germline, CDR1 is MRHNA and CDR2 SNTAGT. CDR3 length equals 15 residues. CDR3 sequence: CASSASAGGVDTQYF. Here the CDR3 DNA reads TGTGCCAGCAGTGCCTCCGCGGGGGGGGTAGATACGCAGTATTTT.

This chain uses TRBV5-4 with TRBJ2-2, with D perhaps TRBD1 (6 bases). The length of the CDR3 is 15 residues. CDR1 and CDR2 from the germline V gene are SGHNT and YYREEE (reference sequence). V lost 5 bases to trimming and J lost 4 bases, with 15 bases between them. CDR3 sequence reads: CASSTRQDITGELFF. The CDR3, as DNA: TGTGCCAGCAGTACCCGACAGGATATCACCGGGGAGCTGTTTTTT.

The count of this clone is one. V gene TRBV5-1 combines with J gene TRBJ2-2; D gene uncertain. V lost 0 bases and J 6 bases, leaving 12 bases between the germline ends. The CDR3 length is 15 residues. The germline CDR1 and CDR2 sequences are SGHRS and YFSETQ. CDR3 in DNA: TGCGCCAGCAGCTTGGTGTCCAATCCGGCCGGGGAGCTGTTTTTT. It translates to CASSLVSNPAGELFF.

The rearrangement links TRBV6-1 to TRBJ2-7; D possibly corresponds to TRBD1 (6 bases). The ends were cut back, 6 bases at V and 2 bases at J, with 17 bases in the middle. CDR1 is MNHNS and CDR2 is SASEGT in the germline V gene. This CDR3 has 15 amino acids. The CDR3, as DNA: TGTGCCAGCAGCCCTAGACAGGAGGTAACCTACGAGCAGTACTTC. It is translated as CASSPRQEVTYEQYF.

This clone was seen once. The V and J genes are TRBV5-1 and TRBJ2-7; 7 positions agree with TRBD2. Germline CDR1 is SGHRS and CDR2 is YFSETQ. V was pared by 0 bases and J by 2 bases, with 5 bases of the junction left unmatched. This CDR3 comprises 15 residues. The CDR3 here is CASSLGRGLAYEQYF. CDR3 coding DNA: TGCGCCAGCAGCTTGGGACGCGGACTAGCCTACGAGCAGTACTTC.

V is TRBV27 and J is TRBJ1-2; 8 bases agree with TRBD1. The junction had 9 bases not matched to a gene; V was cut back by 2 bases and J by 7 bases. The CDR3 is 15 residues long. From germline, CDR1 is MNHEY and CDR2 SMNVEV (reference sequence). The CDR3: CASSLGTGLVGGYTF. The CDR3 DNA reads TGTGCCAGCAGTTTAGGGACAGGCCTAGTCGGTGGCTACACCTTC.

The J gene is TRBJ2-5, the V gene TRBV5-1, with D hard to call. In germline, CDR1 is SGHRS, CDR2 YFSETQ. The CDR3 length is 13 residues. The V gene lost 4 bases and the J gene lost 1 base, with 8 bases spanning the gap. The CDR3 is CASSPRGQETQYF. In DNA, the CDR3 is TGCGCCAGCAGCCCACGCGGCCAAGAGACCCAGTACTTC.

This chain uses TRBV5-1 with TRBJ1-2; D remains unclear. Germline CDR1 is SGHRS and CDR2 is YFSETQ. This CDR3 spans 12 amino acids. Trimming left V 7 bases short and J 8 bases short, with 15 bases between. The CDR3 loop is CASSPGDEGYTF. CDR3 DNA: TGCGCCAGCTCTCCAGGCGACGAGGGCTACACCTTC.

This chain links TRBV5-6 with TRBJ2-5, with TRBD1 matching over 8 bases. The germline V gene encodes CDR1 SGHDT and CDR2 YYEEEE. J gave up 5 bases and V 4 bases, and 10 bases lay outside the gene matches. There are 15 residues in the CDR3. The CDR3 protein is CASSPGTGEEETQYF. In nucleotides, the CDR3 is TGTGCCAGCAGCCCCGGGACAGGTGAGGAGGAGACCCAGTACTTC.

This chain uses TRBV5-1 with TRBJ2-7; 9 bases match TRBD1. The CDR3 totals 14 residues. J was trimmed by 3 bases and V by 4 bases; bases with no gene match: 5. The germline V gene encodes CDR1 SGHRS and CDR2 YFSETQ. CDR3 in amino acids: CASSMTGGNYEQYF. CDR3 nucleotide sequence: TGCGCCAGCAGCATGACAGGGGGAAACTACGAGCAGTACTTC.